This entry is about one TCR beta chain. The sample originates from a study of blood T cell repertoires in COVID-19. This CDR3 has 17 amino acids. Germline-derived CDR1 and CDR2 are SGHRS and YFSETQ. After removal of 3 bases from V and 1 base from J, the junction contained 8 bases not matched to a gene. Libraries were prepared by immunoSEQ multiplex PCR; TCRdb keeps only in-frame clonotypes and omits some of them. The sample holds approximately 200,000 clones, 75% to 90% seen once. This rearrangement joins TRBV5-1 to TRBJ2-5; TRBD2 agrees at 11 bases. This sequence was found in a woman under 40 who had been exposed to COVID-19. Sequencing was performed on PBMCs or T cells enriched from blood (not recorded which). CDR3 amino acids: CASSSAPLAGVQETQYF. The CDR3 DNA reads as TGCGCCAGCAGCTCAGCTCCACTAGCGGGGGTCCAAGAGACCCAGTACTTC.